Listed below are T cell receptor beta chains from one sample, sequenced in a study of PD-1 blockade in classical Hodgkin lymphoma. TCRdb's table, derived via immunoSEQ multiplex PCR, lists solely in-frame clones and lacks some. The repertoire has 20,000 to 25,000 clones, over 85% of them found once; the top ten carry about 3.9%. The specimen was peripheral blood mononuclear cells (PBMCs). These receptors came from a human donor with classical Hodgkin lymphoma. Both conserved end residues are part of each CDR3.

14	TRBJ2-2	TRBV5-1	CASSPRSNTGELFF
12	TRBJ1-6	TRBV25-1	CASSERYSPLHF
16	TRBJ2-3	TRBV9	CASSVGVRGGTDTQYF
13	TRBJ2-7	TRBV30	CAWSEGLTYEQYF
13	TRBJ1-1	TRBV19	CASSIYGNTEAFF
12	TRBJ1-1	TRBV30	CASLLRNTEAFF
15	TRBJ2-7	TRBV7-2	CASSPLTKSSYEQYF
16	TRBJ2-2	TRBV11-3	CASSPSSGRLTGELFF
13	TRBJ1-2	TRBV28	CASSGTDSHGYTF
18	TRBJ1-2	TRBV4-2	CASSQAHLDRDDNYGYTF
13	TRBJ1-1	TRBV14	CASSQAGSTEAFF
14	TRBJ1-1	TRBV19	CASSTGTGPAEAFF
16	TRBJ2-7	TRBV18	CASSPIGGSSYYEQYF
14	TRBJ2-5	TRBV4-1	CASSQPSNQETQYF
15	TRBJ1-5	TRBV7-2	CASSLATLGGQPQHF
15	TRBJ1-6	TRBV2	CASSTGLHANSPLHF
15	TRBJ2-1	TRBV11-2	CASSTTPRANNEQFF
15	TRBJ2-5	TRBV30	CAWSVPLGGQETQYF
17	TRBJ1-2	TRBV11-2	CASSLGVRALDNYGYTF
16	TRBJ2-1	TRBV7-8	CASSPDTSAFYNEQFF
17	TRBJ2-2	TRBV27	CASSLHTGVSNTGELFF
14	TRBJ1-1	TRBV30	CAWSVHGTNTEAFF
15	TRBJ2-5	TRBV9	CASSPGLAAQETQYF
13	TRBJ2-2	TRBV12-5	CASSGWNTGELFF
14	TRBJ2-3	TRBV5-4	CASSEGGDTDTQYF
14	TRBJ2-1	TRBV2	CASSVEAVHNEQFF
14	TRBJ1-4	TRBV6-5	CASSLGQGGEKLFF
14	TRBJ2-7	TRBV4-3	CASSQDTGICEQYF
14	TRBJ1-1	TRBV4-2	CASSFNRQGTEAFF
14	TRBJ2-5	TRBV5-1	CASSLSPFQETQYF
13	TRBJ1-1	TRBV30	CASEGLINTEAFF
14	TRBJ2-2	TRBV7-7	CASSLKGRTGELFF
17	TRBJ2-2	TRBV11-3	CASSLRGRAANTGELFF
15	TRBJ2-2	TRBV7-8	CASSHRTGPTGELFF
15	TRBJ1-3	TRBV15	CATSRGTNSGNTIYF
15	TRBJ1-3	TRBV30	CAWSVRDRPGNTIYF
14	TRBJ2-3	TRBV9	CASSVGPAVDTQYF
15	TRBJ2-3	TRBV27	CASRETRARTDTQYF
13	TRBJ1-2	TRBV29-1	CSVCRDRGYGYTF
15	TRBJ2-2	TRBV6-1	CASRRARANTGELFF
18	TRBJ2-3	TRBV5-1	CASSPWTGGSSSTDTQYF
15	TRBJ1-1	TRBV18	CASSPLGQGNTEAFF
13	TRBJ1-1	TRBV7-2	CASSSDKNTEAFF
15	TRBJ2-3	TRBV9	CASSPGRGVTDTQYF
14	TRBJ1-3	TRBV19	CASIATGSGNTIYF
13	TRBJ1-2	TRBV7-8	CASSSGTTYGYTF
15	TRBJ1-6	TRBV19	CASTLQDGNNSPLHF
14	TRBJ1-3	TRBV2	CASGPPGTGNTIYF
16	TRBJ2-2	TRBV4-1	CASSQQEGGNTGELFF
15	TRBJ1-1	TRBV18	CASSITDGGYAEAFF
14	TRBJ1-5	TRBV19	CASSIRPINQPQHF
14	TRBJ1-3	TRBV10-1	CASSEGTGPDTIYF
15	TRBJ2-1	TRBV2	CASISPGGRNNEQFF
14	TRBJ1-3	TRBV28	CASKIQGTGNTIYF
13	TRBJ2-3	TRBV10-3	CAISVLGVDTQYF
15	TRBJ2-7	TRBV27	CASSLVRGTRSEQYF
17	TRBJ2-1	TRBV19	CASSGRTSGRAQNEQFF